The T cell receptor beta chain described here comes from a study of shared clonotypes between healthy human individuals. General study findings and limits: The authors sampled blood alone, and tissue repertoires likely differ. Naive subsets generally had larger estimated richness than memory subsets.

V lost 5 bases to trimming and J lost 6 bases, with 9 bases between them. Germline assignment: CDR1 SGHTA and CDR2 FQGNSA. The CDR3 loop spans 12 amino acids. A note on this clone: Its antigen is not identified. This sample also contains other DNA sequences that code for the same CDR3.

The assay was immunoSEQ multiplex PCR, and TCRdb's table has in-frame clones only and misses some. In the table there are about 2.4 million clones, approximately 92% of which are singletons. This clonotype was sampled from a young man in good health. The chain is built from TRBV7-2 and TRBJ2-3; D not certain. Source material: naive CD4+ T cells sorted from blood. Documented subset: CD45RA+ positively selected. CDR3 amino acids: CASSPRGDTQYF. In DNA form, the CDR3 reads TGTGCCAGCAGCCCTCGTGGGGATACGCAGTATTTT.